The clone carrying this TCR beta chain showed up just a few times. Its target is not known. A universal primer binding site was introduced by template switching. The final cDNA contained unique molecular identifiers. One entry per CDR3 protein results from TCRdb running MiXCR on the 5' RACE reads. The data show 400,000 to 550,000 distinct CDR3 sequences, more than 13% seen once. The data originate from a study of identical twins. Study-level results: Conclusions were based on cross-sectional statistical analysis, without following the same donors. Zero-insertion results could be subject to partial confounding by invariant MAIT and iNKT cells. Out-of-frame alpha sequences common to twins were enriched for low generation probability.

This CDR3 has 14 amino acids. Trimming left V 7 bases short and J 0 bases short, with 12 bases between. These data were likewise used in another study, on yellow fever vaccine responses in identical twins.

This TCR came from a woman between 18 and 29 years old in good health. The specimen sequenced was CD4+ T cells sorted from blood. The chain uses TRBV12-3 or TRBV12-4 and TRBJ1-1; possible D gene TRBD1, 5 bases. DNA for the CDR3: TGTGCCAGCACCCGATCGGGGGTGAACACTGAAGCTTTCTTT. Translation gives CASTRSGVNTEAFF.